This is a list of T cell receptor beta chains from one sample in a study of identical twins. TCRdb ran MiXCR on the 5' RACE reads and lists one entry per CDR3 protein. The sample contains hundreds of thousands of distinct CDR3 sequences, around 20% of which appear only once. Another study also made use of these data, one on yellow fever vaccine responses in identical twins.

Sequencing was performed on CD4+ T cells sorted from blood. These receptors all stem from a woman younger than 30 in good health. Both conserved end residues are part of each CDR3. A D gene is named only where the DNA matches it firmly. Some rows mark clone size as missing; the rest say once, few, many or name a class of expanded clone.

TGTGCCATCAGACTAGCGGGGGGCACAGATACGCAGTATTTT	CAIRLAGGTDTQYF	TRBV10-3	TRBJ2-3	NA	TRBD2
TGCAGTGCAAAACGCACAGATACGCAGTATTTT	CSAKRTDTQYF	TRBV20-1	TRBJ2-3	NA	NA
TGTGCCATCCGGATGGGTAACACCGGGGAGCTGTTTTTT	CAIRMGNTGELFF	TRBV12-3/TRBV12-4	TRBJ2-2	NA	NA
TGCGCCAGCAGCCAAGATGGCGGGAGGGCCGGAGATGAGCAGTTCTTC	CASSQDGGRAGDEQFF	TRBV4-1	TRBJ2-1	NA	TRBD2
TGTGCCAGCAGCCTAGCTGTGATGGGTGAGCAGTTCTTC	CASSLAVMGEQFF	TRBV27	TRBJ2-1	NA	NA
TGTGCCAGCAATTCCCCCCCAGACAGCCCAGATACGCAGTATTTT	CASNSPPDSPDTQYF	TRBV6-2/TRBV6-3	TRBJ2-3	NA	NA
TGTGCCAGCAGTTACGTATCTGACCCCTCCTACAATGAGCAGTTCTTC	CASSYVSDPSYNEQFF	TRBV6-5	TRBJ2-1	NA	NA
TGCAGCGTTTGGACAGGGGGAAAGTCAGATACGCAGTATTTT	CSVWTGGKSDTQYF	TRBV29-1	TRBJ2-3	many	TRBD1
TGCAGCGTTGAAGATCTTTCTGCGGGAGGGGGGGAGCTGTTTTTT	CSVEDLSAGGGELFF	TRBV29-1	TRBJ2-2	NA	TRBD2
TGTGCCATCAGTGAGTCCATACAGGGGTTAAATGAAAAACTGTTTTTT	CAISESIQGLNEKLFF	TRBV10-3	TRBJ1-4	few	TRBD1
TGTGCCAGCAGATTTCAGAACCAGGGATCCTACAATGAGCAGTTCTTC	CASRFQNQGSYNEQFF	TRBV27	TRBJ2-1	NA	NA